Shown below are 24 T cell receptor beta chains from a single sample sequenced in a study of beta chain features in type 1 diabetes. The whole isolated RNA underwent reverse transcription, so sequencing captured expressed TCRB transcripts. Using immunoSEQ multiplex PCR, the repertoire was profiled, and TCRdb retains in-frame clones only, with some absent. The sample lists some 900,000 clones, 15% to 20% seen once, with 0.023% in the top ten. Sequenced material: naive CD4+ T cells from blood. These receptors all come from a young woman in good health.

This clone was counted between two and nine times. This chain links TRBV27 with TRBJ2-5; D not resolved. The germline CDR1 and CDR2 sequences are MNHEY and SMNVEV (reference sequence). The CDR3 spans 15 residues. Trimming stripped 3 bases from V and 2 bases from J, with 13 bases between. CDR3 loop: CASSLRYSPQETQYF. The CDR3 coding sequence is TGTGCCAGCAGTTTGAGGTACAGTCCACAAGAGACCCAGTACTTC.

The gene calls are TRBV7-2 and TRBJ2-1; D ambiguous. CDR3 length: 12 amino acids. Trimming left V 4 bases short and J 8 bases short, with 9 bases between. CDR1 and CDR2 (germline): SGHTA, FQGNSA. The CDR3 spells CASSSARDEQFF. The CDR3 bases are TGTGCCAGCAGCTCCGCACGGGATGAGCAGTTCTTC. The whole variable domain, filled in from reference TRBV7-2 and TRBJ2-1, reads GAGVSQSPSNKVTEKGKDVELRCDPISGHTALYWYRQSLGQGLEFLIYFQGNSAPDKSGLPSDRFSAERTGGSVSTLTIQRTQQEDSAVYLCASSSARDEQFFGPGTRLTVL.

The J gene is TRBJ2-1, the V gene TRBV28, with D hard to call. Germline V gene sequence: CDR1 MDHEN, CDR2 SYDVKM. CDR3 length: 11 amino acids. The V end was cut by 6 bases, the J end by 5 bases, with 5 bases between. This CDR3 is CASSKNNEQFF. Written as DNA, the CDR3 is TGTGCCAGCAGCAAGAACAATGAGCAGTTCTTC.

The table lists this clone with a few counts. J is TRBJ2-1 and V is TRBV6-6; 8 bases match TRBD1. CDR3 length: 14 amino acids. J gave up 8 bases and V 4 bases, and 7 bases lay outside the gene matches. The germline V gene has CDR1 MNHNY and CDR2 SVGAGI (reference sequence). For the CDR3, the DNA is TGTGCCAGCAGTTCGCTCACAGGGGGAGATGAGCAGTTCTTC. Translated, it gives CASSSLTGGDEQFF.

CDR3 region: CASSFGRDRSSNEQFF. The CDR3 coding sequence is TGTGCCAGCAGCTTCGGACGGGACAGGTCGTCCAATGAGCAGTTCTTC. This chain links TRBV9 with TRBJ2-1; 8 nucleotides align to TRBD1. The CDR3 runs 16 residues. With V trimmed by 4 bases and J by 6 bases, 12 bases remained unmatched. Germline CDR1 is SGDLS and CDR2 is YYNGEE.

This clone turned up a few times. CDR3 DNA sequence: TGTGCCAGCAGCCAAGATGTAGGGGCCGACTATGGCTACACCTTC. This gives the protein CASSQDVGADYGYTF. The J gene is TRBJ1-2, the V gene TRBV4-2, with D possibly matching TRBD1 (5 bases). Germline CDR1 is LGHNA and CDR2 is YNFKEQ. The CDR3 loop spans 15 amino acids. V lost 0 bases and J 3 bases, leaving 11 bases between the germline ends.

The chain has TRBV5-4 and TRBJ2-7, with TRBD1 identical over 7 bases. Germline V gene sequence: CDR1 SGHNT, CDR2 YYREEE (reference sequence). The CDR3 totals 15 residues. Germline trimming cut 4 bases from V and 1 base from J; bases unmatched to any gene: 8. In nucleotides, the CDR3 is TGTGCCAGCAGCCTCCGACAGGGACCGTCCTACGAGCAGTACTTC. Its translation: CASSLRQGPSYEQYF.

In its sample, this clone was seen once. The rearrangement uses TRBV4-3 and TRBJ2-1, with 11 bases lining up with TRBD2. The germline CDR1 and CDR2 sequences are LGHNA and YSLEER. With V trimmed by 2 bases and J by 16 bases, 10 bases remained unmatched. CDR3 length: 14 residues. CDR3 DNA: TGCGCCAGCAGCCAAAACATAGCGGGAGGGCCGCTATTCTTC. It specifies CASSQNIAGGPLFF.

This clone was seen a handful of times. The V gene is TRBV6-6, the J gene TRBJ2-3; a weak D match, TRBD2 (6 bases). CDR1 MNHNY and CDR2 SVGAGI come from the germline V gene (reference sequence). CDR3 length equals 13 residues. V lost 6 bases and J 5 bases, leaving 12 bases between the germline ends. Written as DNA, the CDR3 is TGTGCCAGCAGCCTCAGGAGGGGAGATACGCAGTATTTT. Its protein is CASSLRRGDTQYF.

The chain employs TRBV7-9 and TRBJ2-7, with D perhaps matching TRBD1 or TRBD2 (5 bases each). The ends were cut back, 1 base at V and 1 base at J, with 11 bases in the middle. The CDR3 contains 15 residues. CDR1 SEHNR and CDR2 FQNEAQ come from the germline V gene (reference sequence). The CDR3 protein is CASSLEGTVSYEQYF. DNA for the CDR3: TGTGCCAGCAGCTTAGAGGGGACGGTATCCTACGAGCAGTACTTC.

This clone was counted only a few times. The rearrangement uses TRBV19 and TRBJ2-5; D is unclear. With 5 bases removed from V and 6 bases from J, the gap between germline ends came to 7 bases. Germline V CDR1 and CDR2: LNHDA, SQIVND (reference sequence). CDR3 length: 11 residues. CDR3: CASSVAKTQYF. The CDR3 nucleotides read TGTGCCAGTAGTGTGGCGAAGACCCAGTACTTC.

This sequence joins TRBV19 and TRBJ1-2; the match to TRBD1 covers 7 bases. From germline, CDR1 is LNHDA and CDR2 SQIVND (reference sequence). The CDR3 runs 15 residues. The J segment lost 4 bases and the V segment lost 3 bases, leaving 8 bases of the junction unmatched. The CDR3 loop is CASSILVTGTYGYTF. For the CDR3, the DNA is TGTGCCAGTAGTATTCTTGTGACAGGGACCTATGGCTACACCTTC.

The chain couples TRBV9 to TRBJ2-5, with 8 bases lining up with TRBD1. The J call may not be correct, given that the DNA end is closer to TRBJ2-7. The CDR3 extends over 14 amino acids. Germline V gives CDR1 SGDLS, CDR2 YYNGEE. The CDR3 region has the DNA TGTGCCAGCAGCGTAGGGACAGGGCCCTACGAGCAGTACTTC. Protein: CASSVGTGPYEQYF.

The rearrangement uses TRBV7-3 and TRBJ2-7, with 9 positions matching TRBD2. This CDR3 contains 15 residues. V lost 3 bases, J lost 2 bases, and 5 bases stayed unmatched. Germline CDR1 and CDR2: SGHTA and FQGTGA. The CDR3 DNA is TGTGCCAGCAGCTTGTTAGCGGGAGTTCCCTACGAGCAGTACTTC. Translation gives CASSLLAGVPYEQYF.

This clone was found a few times. The chain uses TRBV7-2 and TRBJ2-3, with D perhaps being TRBD1 or TRBD2 (5 bases each). Trimming cost V 0 bases and J 2 bases, with 12 bases left between them. This CDR3 contains 16 residues. Germline V gives CDR1 SGHTA, CDR2 FQGNSA. The CDR3 DNA reads as TGTGCCAGCAGCTTAGCAAGAGGGGCCCTCACAGATACGCAGTATTTT. Translated, it gives CASSLARGALTDTQYF.

This rearrangement joins TRBV10-3 to TRBJ2-1; either TRBD1 or TRBD2 may supply D (5 bases each). Germline CDR1 is ENHRY and CDR2 is SYGVKD. This CDR3 contains 15 residues. Trimming removed 2 bases at V and 9 bases at J, with 17 bases between. The CDR3 loop reads CAISETRRGFGEQFF. DNA of the CDR3: TGTGCCATCAGTGAGACTAGAAGGGGATTCGGTGAGCAGTTCTTC.

This clone was observed a handful of times. The CDR3 DNA reads as TGTGCCAGCAGCTTATTGGGACTAGCGGGAGAGGGCGAGCAGTACTTC. Encoded protein: CASSLLGLAGEGEQYF. This chain uses TRBV7-2 with TRBJ2-7; the match to TRBD2 covers 14 bases. The V gene end was trimmed by 2 bases and the J gene end by 6 bases; junction bases not matched to a gene: 6. Germline CDR1 SGHTA, CDR2 FQGNSA. This CDR3 comprises 16 residues.

Only a few counts were recorded for this clone. Other DNA sequences from this sample encode an identical CDR3 as well. The rearrangement joins TRBV29-1 to TRBJ2-5; 7 bases fit TRBD2. Trimming cost V 6 bases and J 5 bases; bases outside gene matches: 6. The germline V gene encodes CDR1 SQVTM and CDR2 ANQGSEA. The CDR3 totals 12 residues. Written as DNA, the CDR3 is TGCAGCGTGGGAGGGTTCGGTGAGACCCAGTACTTC. Translating it yields CSVGGFGETQYF.

The J gene is TRBJ2-1, the V gene TRBV7-6; D not resolved. The CDR3 covers 14 residues. V shed 4 bases and J shed 7 bases, with 14 bases lying between them. Germline lookup yields CDR1 SGHVS and CDR2 FNYEAQ. The CDR3 DNA is TGTGCCAGCAGCTCACTTACAGCCGAAAATGAGCAGTTCTTC. Translating gives CASSSLTAENEQFF.

The genes are TRBV27 and TRBJ2-1; 7 bases are a match to TRBD2. V trimming: 5 bases; J trimming: 2 bases; junction bases outside the gene matches: 9. The CDR3 is 16 residues long. In germline, CDR1 is MNHEY, CDR2 SMNVEV (reference sequence). The CDR3 sequence is CASSTSGMLPYNEQFF. As DNA, the CDR3 is TGTGCCAGCAGTACCAGCGGGATGCTCCCCTACAATGAGCAGTTCTTC.

The chain joins TRBV11-3 to TRBJ2-5, with a tentative D call TRBD1 (6 bases). V was cut by 4 bases and J by 2 bases, with 11 bases left in between. Germline V lookup: CDR1 SGHNT, CDR2 YENEEA. The CDR3 runs 14 residues. CDR3 protein: CASSSQGPQETQYF. CDR3 in DNA: TGTGCCAGCAGCTCACAGGGCCCACAAGAGACCCAGTACTTC. Drawing the rest from reference TRBV11-3 and TRBJ2-5, the complete variable domain is EAGVVQSPRYKIIEKKQPVAFWCNPISGHNTLYWYLQNLGQGPELLIRYENEEAVDDSQLPKDRFSAERLKGVDSTLKIQPAELGDSAVYLCASSSQGPQETQYFGPGTRLLVL.

On this clone itself: A much larger clone differs from this one at a single base, so this may be a read error. The chain uses TRBV5-1 and TRBJ2-5; D uncertain. Looked up from germline, CDR1 is SGHRS and CDR2 is YFSETQ. Trimming removed 2 bases at V and 3 bases at J, with 2 bases between. CDR3 length: 11 amino acids. CDR3 sequence reads: CASSFKETQYF. The CDR3 DNA is TGCGCCAGCAGCTTTAAAGAGACCCAGTACTTC. Full variable domain (outside the CDR3, taken from reference TRBV5-1 and TRBJ2-5): KAGVTQTPRYLIKTRGQQVTLSCSPISGHRSVSWYQQTPGQGLQFLFEYFSETQRNKGNFPGRFSGRQFSNSRSEMNVSTLELGDSALYLCASSFKETQYFGPGTRLLVL.

This clone was counted only a few times. V gene TRBV19 combines with J gene TRBJ2-5; D is possibly TRBD1 (6 bases). The V gene lost 1 base and the J gene lost 5 bases, with 17 bases spanning the gap. CDR1 is LNHDA and CDR2 is SQIVND in the germline V gene (reference sequence). The CDR3 is 16 residues long. This CDR3 is CASSIGLTGNRETQYF. Written as DNA, the CDR3 is TGTGCCAGTAGTATAGGGTTGACAGGAAACCGGGAGACCCAGTACTTC.

This clone was seen just once. This chain joins TRBV7-8 and TRBJ2-3; 9 bases are shared with TRBD2. The CDR3 runs 14 residues. V was pared by 10 bases and J by 3 bases, with 8 bases of the junction left unmatched. CDR1 and CDR2 (germline): SGHVS, FQNEAQ. The CDR3 bases are TGTGCCACTCTACAGCGGGAGGCAACAGATACGCAGTATTTT. It codes for CATLQREATDTQYF.